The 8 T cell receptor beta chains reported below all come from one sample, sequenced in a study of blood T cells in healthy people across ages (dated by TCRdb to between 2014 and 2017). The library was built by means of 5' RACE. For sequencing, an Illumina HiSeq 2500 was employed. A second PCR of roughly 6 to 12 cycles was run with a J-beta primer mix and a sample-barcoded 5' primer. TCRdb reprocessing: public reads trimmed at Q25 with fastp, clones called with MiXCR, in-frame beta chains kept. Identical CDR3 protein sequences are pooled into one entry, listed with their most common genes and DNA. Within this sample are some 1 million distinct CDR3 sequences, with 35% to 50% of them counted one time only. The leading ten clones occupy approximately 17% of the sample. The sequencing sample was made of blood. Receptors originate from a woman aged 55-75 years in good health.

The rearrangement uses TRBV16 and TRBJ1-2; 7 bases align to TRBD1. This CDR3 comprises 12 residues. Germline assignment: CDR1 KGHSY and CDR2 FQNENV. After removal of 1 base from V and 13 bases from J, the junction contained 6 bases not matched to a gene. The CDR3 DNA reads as TGTGCCAGCAGCCAATTAGGCCGACAGGGCACCTTC. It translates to CASSQLGRQGTF.

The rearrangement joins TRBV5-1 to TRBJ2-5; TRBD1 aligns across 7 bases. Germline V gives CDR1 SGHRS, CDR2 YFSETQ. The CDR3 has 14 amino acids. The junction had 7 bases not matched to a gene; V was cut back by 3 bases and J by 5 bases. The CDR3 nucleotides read TGCGCCAGCAGCTACACAGGGGCAGTGGAGACCCAGTACTTC. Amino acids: CASSYTGAVETQYF.

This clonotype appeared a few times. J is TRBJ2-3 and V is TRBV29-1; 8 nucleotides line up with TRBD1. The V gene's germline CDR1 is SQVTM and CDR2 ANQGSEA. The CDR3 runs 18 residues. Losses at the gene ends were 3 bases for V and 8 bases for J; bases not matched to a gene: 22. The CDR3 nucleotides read TGCAGCGTTGACTTCATAAGTCAGGACAGGGAAAGACGGGGTACGCAGTATTTT. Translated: CSVDFISQDRERRGTQYF.

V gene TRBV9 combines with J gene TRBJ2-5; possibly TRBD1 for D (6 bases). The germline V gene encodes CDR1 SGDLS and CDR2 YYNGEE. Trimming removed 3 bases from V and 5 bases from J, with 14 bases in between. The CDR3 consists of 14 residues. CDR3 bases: TGTGCCAGCAGCGAGGGGGACACGTGGGAGACCCAGTACTTC. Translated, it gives CASSEGDTWETQYF.

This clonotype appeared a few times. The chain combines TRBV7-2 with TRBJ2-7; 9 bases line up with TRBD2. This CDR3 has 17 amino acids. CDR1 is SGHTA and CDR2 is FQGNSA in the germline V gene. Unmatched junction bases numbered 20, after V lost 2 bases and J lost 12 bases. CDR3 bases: TGTGCCAGCAGCTTATCCCTTACTAGCGGGCCTTTGGGAGTTCTGTACTTC. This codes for CASSLSLTSGPLGVLYF.

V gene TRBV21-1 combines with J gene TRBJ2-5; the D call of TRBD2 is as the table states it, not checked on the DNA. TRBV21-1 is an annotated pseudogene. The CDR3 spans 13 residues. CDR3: CAGRVPRRETQYF. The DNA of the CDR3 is TGTGCCGGACGGGTCCCCCGACGGGAGACCCAGTACTTC.

The CDR3 sequence is CASPRIDRRPTNEQFF. CDR3 bases: TGCGCCAGCCCGCGAATCGACAGACGGCCCACCAATGAGCAGTTCTTC. The chain couples TRBV4-1 to TRBJ2-1; D is possibly TRBD1 (5 bases). V lost 8 bases, J lost 6 bases, and 23 bases lay in between. Germline V gene lookup returns CDR1 MGHRA and CDR2 YSYEKL. This CDR3 is 16 amino acids long.

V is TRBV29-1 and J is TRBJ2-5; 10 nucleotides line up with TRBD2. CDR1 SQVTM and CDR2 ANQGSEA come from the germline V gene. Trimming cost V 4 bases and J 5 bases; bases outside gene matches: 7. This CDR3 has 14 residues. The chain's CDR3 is CSVVFSGRRETQYF. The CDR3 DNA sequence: TGCAGCGTTGTTTTTAGCGGGAGGCGGGAGACCCAGTACTTC.